This TCR beta chain was sequenced during a study of cytomegalovirus exposure and HLA in healthy donors. Study-wide points: Earlier analysis found most TCR beta V segments productive about 87% or about 30% of the time.

Whereas donors were nominally healthy upon sampling, unrecorded immune exposures were probable. Of note for this clone: Its specificity is not known.

PCR employed 60 Vbeta and 13 Jbeta primers. Repertoires were generated with immunoSEQ multiplex PCR, while TCRdb's copy carries only in-frame clones and drops some. The sample gives tens of thousands of clones, around 73% of which show up once; 5.4% is in the top ten. The V gene's germline CDR1 is SGDLS and CDR2 YYNGEE. Trimming shortened V by 1 base and J by 4 bases, and 8 bases separated the two germline ends. This CDR3 spans 14 amino acids. Input material: PBMCs. The sequence was collected from a man over 45 in good health and CMV-seronegative. The J gene is TRBJ2-2, the V gene TRBV9, with D unresolved. For the CDR3, the DNA is TGTGCCAGCAGCGTACAATCGGGCACCGGGGAGCTGTTTTTT. Encoded protein: CASSVQSGTGELFF.